One TCR beta chain is described in this entry. Its cognate antigen is unknown. The investigators reverse transcribed all of the isolated RNA, so they sequenced expressed TCRB transcripts. The average read count of naive, central memory and regulatory T cell samples was about 3.3 million. Produced via immunoSEQ multiplex PCR; TCRdb's table is partial and in-frame only. The sample contains 630,000 or so clones, about 14% of which appear only once. The data derive from a study of beta chain features in type 1 diabetes. Study-wide results and limits: Researchers report that Type 1 diabetes patients had moderately but significantly shorter TCRB CDR3s across all four CD4+ subsets.

Sorted CD4+ subsets: naive, central memory, regulatory, stem cell-like memory (CD45RO/CCR7/CD25/CD127/CD95/CD27 panel). The TCR sequence derives from a young man with type 1 diabetes. Sequencing was carried out using naive CD4+ T cells from blood.

In DNA, the CDR3 is TGTGCCAGCAGCCCAAAGGGACAGATGAACACTGAAGCTTTCTTT. It yields the protein CASSPKGQMNTEAFF. This sequence joins TRBV7-2 and TRBJ1-1; TRBD1 matches 7 bases. CDR1 is SGHTA, CDR2 FQGNSA, per germline. The CDR3 contains 15 residues. V shed 5 bases, J shed 0 bases, and the junction held 6 bases outside the gene matches.